A single count supports the clone carrying this TCR beta chain. The data were taken from a study of control samples from healthy donors and cancer patients. Only in-frame clones appear in the TCRdb table, and some are missing; sequencing was by immunoSEQ multiplex PCR. The table shows approximately 100,000 clones, with approximately 90% occurring only once. V was shortened by 10 bases and J by 3 bases, with 14 bases between the two germline ends. Germline CDR1 reads MNHEY; CDR2 reads SVGAGI. The CDR3 runs 13 residues. The receptor was isolated from a human donor in good health. The donor label of this sample is uncertain. The specimen sequenced was blood. V and J are TRBV6-5 and TRBJ2-3; TRBD2 is a possible D gene (5 bases). For the CDR3, the DNA is TGTGCCACCTCACTAGGACGGACAGATACGCAGTATTTT. Translation gives CATSLGRTDTQYF.